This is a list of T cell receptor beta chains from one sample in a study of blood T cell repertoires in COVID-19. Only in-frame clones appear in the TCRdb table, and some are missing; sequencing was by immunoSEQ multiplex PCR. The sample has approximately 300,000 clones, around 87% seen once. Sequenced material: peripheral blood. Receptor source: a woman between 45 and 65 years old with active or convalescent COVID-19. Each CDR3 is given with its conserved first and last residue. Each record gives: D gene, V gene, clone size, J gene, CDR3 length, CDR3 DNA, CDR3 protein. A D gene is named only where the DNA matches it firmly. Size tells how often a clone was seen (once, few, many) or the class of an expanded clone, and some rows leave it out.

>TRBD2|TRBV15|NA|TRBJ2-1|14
TGTGCCACCAGCAGGGGGACTAGCGGGAGCGCCCCGTTCTTC
CATSRGTSGSAPFF
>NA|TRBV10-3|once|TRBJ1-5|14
TGTGCCATCAGCCCGGGTGGGAGCAATCAGCCCCAGCATTTT
CAISPGGSNQPQHF
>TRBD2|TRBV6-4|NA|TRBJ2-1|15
TGTGCCAGCAGCCTTACTAGCGGGGATTACAATGAGCAGTTCTTC
CASSLTSGDYNEQFF
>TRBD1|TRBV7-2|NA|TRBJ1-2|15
TGTGCCAGCAGCTTAAGGACAGGGTCCGAGAATGGCTACACCTTC
CASSLRTGSENGYTF
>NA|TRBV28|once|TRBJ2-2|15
TGTGCCAGCAGTTTGTTAGGGGGGAACACCGGGGAGCTGTTTTTT
CASSLLGGNTGELFF
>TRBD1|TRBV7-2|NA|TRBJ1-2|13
TGTGCCAGCAGCCAGAACAGGGGCTATGGCTACACCTTC
CASSQNRGYGYTF
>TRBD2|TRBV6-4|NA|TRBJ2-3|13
TGTGCCAGCAGTGAGCGGGGAGGGGATACGCAGTATTTT
CASSERGGDTQYF
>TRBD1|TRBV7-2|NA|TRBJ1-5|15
TGTGCCAGCAGCTTTTCCGGACAGGAAACCCAGCCCCAGCATTTT
CASSFSGQETQPQHF
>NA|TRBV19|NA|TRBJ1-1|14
TGTGCCAGTAGTAAGGCAGGGTTGGTCACTGAAGCTTTCTTT
CASSKAGLVTEAFF
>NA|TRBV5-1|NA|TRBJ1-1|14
TGCGCCAGCAGCCACAGGACACTGAACACTGAAGCTTTCTTT
CASSHRTLNTEAFF
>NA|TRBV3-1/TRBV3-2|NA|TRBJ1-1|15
TGTGCCAGCAGCCAAGGAGGCAGTATGAACACTGAAGCTTTCTTT
CASSQGGSMNTEAFF
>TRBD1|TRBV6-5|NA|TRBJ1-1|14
TGTGCCAGCAGTTACACCCTAGGACAGGGGGAAGCTTTCTTT
CASSYTLGQGEAFF
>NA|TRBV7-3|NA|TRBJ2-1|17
TGTGCCAGCAGCCGCTCTGTCAACCCTAAACTAGACAATGAGCAGTTCTTC
CASSRSVNPKLDNEQFF